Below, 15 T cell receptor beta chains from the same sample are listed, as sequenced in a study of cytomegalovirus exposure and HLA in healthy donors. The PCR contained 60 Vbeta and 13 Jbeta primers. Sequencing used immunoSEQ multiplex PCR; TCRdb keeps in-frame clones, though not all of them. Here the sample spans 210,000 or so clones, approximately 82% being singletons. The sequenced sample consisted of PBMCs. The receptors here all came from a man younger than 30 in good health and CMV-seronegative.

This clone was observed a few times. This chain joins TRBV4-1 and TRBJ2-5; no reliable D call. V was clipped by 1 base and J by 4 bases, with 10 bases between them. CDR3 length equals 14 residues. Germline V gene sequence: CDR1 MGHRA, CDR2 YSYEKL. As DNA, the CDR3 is TGCGCCAGCAGCCAAGGTTACTACCCAGAGACCCAGTACTTC. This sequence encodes CASSQGYYPETQYF.

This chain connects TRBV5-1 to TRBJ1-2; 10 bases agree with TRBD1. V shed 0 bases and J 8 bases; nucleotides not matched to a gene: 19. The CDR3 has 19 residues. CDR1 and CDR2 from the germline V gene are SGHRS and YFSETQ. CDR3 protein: CASSLAYEGQGIELGGYTF. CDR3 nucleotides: TGCGCCAGCAGCTTGGCGTATGAGGGACAGGGGATCGAATTGGGAGGCTACACCTTC.

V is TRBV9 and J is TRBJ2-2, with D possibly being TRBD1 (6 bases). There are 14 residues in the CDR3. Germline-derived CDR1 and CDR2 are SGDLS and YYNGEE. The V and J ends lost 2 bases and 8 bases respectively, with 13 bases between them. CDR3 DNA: TGTGCCAGCAGCGTCACAGGGACGCCGGGGGAGCTGTTTTTT. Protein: CASSVTGTPGELFF.

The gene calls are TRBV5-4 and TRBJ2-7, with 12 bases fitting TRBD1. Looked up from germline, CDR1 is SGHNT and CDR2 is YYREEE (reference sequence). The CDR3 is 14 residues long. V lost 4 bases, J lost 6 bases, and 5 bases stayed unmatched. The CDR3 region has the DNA TGTGCCAGCAGCCCGGGACAGGGGGCGGGCGAGCAGTACTTC. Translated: CASSPGQGAGEQYF.

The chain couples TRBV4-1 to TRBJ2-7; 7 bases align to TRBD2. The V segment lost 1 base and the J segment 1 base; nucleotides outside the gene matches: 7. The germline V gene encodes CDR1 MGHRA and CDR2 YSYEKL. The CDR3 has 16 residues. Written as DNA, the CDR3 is TGCGCCAGCAGCCAAGGACCTAGCGGTAGTTCCTACGAGCAGTACTTC. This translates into CASSQGPSGSSYEQYF.

The CDR3 loop reads CASSLLATEEQYF. As DNA, the CDR3 is TGTGCCAGCAGCTTATTGGCGACAGAGGAGCAGTACTTC. V usage is TRBV7-3 and J usage is TRBJ2-7; a possible D gene is TRBD1 (5 bases). The V gene lost 2 bases and the J gene lost 7 bases, with 12 bases spanning the gap. This CDR3 comprises 13 residues. In germline, CDR1 is SGHTA, CDR2 FQGTGA. Filled out from reference TRBV7-3 and TRBJ2-7, the complete variable domain reads GAGVSQTPSNKVTEKGKYVELRCDPISGHTALYWYRQSLGQGPEFLIYFQGTGAADDSGLPNDRFFAVRPEGSVSTLKIQRTERGDSAVYLCASSLLATEEQYFGPGTRLTVT.

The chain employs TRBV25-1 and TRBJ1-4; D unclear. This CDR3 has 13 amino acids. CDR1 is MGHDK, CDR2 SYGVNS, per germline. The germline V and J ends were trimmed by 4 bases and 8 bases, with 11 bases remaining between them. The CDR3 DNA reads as TGTGCCAGCAGTGCCGGGGTGGGGGAAAAACTGTTTTTT. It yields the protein CASSAGVGEKLFF. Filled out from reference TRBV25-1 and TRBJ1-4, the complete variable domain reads EADIYQTPRYLVIGTGKKITLECSQTMGHDKMYWYQQDPGMELHLIHYSYGVNSTEKGDLSSESTVSRIRTEHFPLTLESARPSHTSQYLCASSAGVGEKLFFGSGTQLSVL.

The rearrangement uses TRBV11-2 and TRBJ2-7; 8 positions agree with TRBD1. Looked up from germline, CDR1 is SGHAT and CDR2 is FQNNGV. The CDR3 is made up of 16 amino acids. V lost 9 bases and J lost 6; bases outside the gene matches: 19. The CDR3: CASSSHTGGMLGEQYF. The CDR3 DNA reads TGTGCCAGTTCTAGCCATACAGGGGGGATGTTGGGCGAGCAGTACTTC.

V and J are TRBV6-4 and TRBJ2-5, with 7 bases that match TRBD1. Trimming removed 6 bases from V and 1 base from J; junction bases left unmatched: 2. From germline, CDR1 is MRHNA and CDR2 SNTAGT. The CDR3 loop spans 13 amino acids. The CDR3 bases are TGTGCCAGCAGGCACAGGGGCCAAGAGACCCAGTACTTC. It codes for CASRHRGQETQYF.

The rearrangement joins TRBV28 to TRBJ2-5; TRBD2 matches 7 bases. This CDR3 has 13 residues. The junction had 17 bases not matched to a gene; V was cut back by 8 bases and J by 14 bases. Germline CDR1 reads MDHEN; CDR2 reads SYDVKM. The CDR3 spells CASGLKWGREVYF. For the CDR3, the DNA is TGTGCCAGCGGACTCAAATGGGGACGGGAGGTATACTTC.

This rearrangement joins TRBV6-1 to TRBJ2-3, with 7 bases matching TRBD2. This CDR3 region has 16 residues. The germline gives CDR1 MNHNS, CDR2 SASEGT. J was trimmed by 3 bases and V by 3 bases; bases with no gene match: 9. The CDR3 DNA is TGTGCCAGCAGTGAGTGGGGGAGGGTGAATACAGATACGCAGTATTTT. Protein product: CASSEWGRVNTDTQYF.

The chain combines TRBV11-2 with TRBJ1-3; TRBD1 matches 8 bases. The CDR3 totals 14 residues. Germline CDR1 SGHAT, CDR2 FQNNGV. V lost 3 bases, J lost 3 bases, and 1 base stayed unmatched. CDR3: CASSFGTGGNTIYF. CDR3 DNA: TGTGCCAGCAGCTTCGGGACAGGTGGAAACACCATATATTTT.

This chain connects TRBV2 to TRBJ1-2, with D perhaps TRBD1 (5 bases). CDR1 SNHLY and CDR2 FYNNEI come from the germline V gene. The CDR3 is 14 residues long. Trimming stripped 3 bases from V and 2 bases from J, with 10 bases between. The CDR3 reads CASSDYQGNYGYTF. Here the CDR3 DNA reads TGTGCCAGCAGTGACTATCAGGGAAACTATGGCTACACCTTC.

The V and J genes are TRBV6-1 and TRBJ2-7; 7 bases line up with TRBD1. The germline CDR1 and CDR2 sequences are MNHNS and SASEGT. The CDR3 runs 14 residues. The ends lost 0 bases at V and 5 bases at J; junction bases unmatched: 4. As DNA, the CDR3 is TGTGCCAGCAGTGAAGCAAGGGGGCTCGACGAGCAGTACTTC. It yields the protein CASSEARGLDEQYF.

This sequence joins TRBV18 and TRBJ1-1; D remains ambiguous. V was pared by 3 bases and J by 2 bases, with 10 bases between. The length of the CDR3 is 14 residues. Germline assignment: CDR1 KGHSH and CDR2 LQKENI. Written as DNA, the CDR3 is TGTGCCAGCTCACCTAAACAGAGTAACACTGAAGCTTTCTTT. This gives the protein CASSPKQSNTEAFF.